These 3 T cell receptor beta chains were all obtained from the same sample, sequenced in a study of shared T cell receptors in the human thymus. The table came from immunoSEQ multiplex PCR; TCRdb's copy has only in-frame clones and leaves some out. The sample yields hundreds of thousands of clones, around 82% seen once. This sample was also put to use in a study of human thymus T cells.

The source material was thymocytes. The receptor source for this set is a boy in the first two years of life with a congenital heart defect.

The genes are TRBV9 and TRBJ2-3, with 7 positions matching TRBD2. CDR3 length: 16 amino acids. Germline loops: CDR1 SGDLS, CDR2 YYNGEE. With 3 bases clipped from V and 6 bases from J, the junction kept 13 bases outside the gene matches. CDR3 loop: CASSADLAAPRDTQYF. In DNA, the CDR3 is TGTGCCAGCAGCGCCGATCTAGCGGCACCGAGGGATACGCAGTATTTT.

The chain links TRBV30 to TRBJ2-5, with 10 bases fitting TRBD2. The CDR3 covers 16 residues. Germline-derived CDR1 and CDR2 are GTSNPN and SVGIG (reference sequence). Trimming took 0 bases from V and 5 from J; bases not matched to a gene: 9. CDR3 sequence (DNA): TGTGCCTGGAGTGTATTCGGCCTAGCGGGAGTGGAGACCCAGTACTTC. This encodes CAWSVFGLAGVETQYF.

The chain is built from TRBV4-1 and TRBJ1-1; 8 bases line up with TRBD1. From germline, CDR1 is MGHRA and CDR2 YSYEKL. The V and J ends lost 0 bases and 6 bases, in that order; junction bases with no gene match: 15. This CDR3 has 18 amino acids. CDR3 bases: TGCGCCAGCAGCCAAGAGGGGGACAGGCAGGCCGAAGGGGCTGAAGCTTTCTTT. Encoded protein: CASSQEGDRQAEGAEAFF.